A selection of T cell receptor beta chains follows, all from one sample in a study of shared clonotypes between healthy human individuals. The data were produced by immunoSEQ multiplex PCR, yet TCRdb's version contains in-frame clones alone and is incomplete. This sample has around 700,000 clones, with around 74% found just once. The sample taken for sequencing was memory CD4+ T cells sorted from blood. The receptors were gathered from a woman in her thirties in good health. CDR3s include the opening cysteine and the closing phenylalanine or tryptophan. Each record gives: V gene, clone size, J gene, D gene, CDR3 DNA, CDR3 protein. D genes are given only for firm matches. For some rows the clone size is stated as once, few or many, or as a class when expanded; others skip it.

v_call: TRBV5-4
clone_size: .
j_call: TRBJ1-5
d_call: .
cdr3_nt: TGTGCCAGCAGCACCGGGACCCACCAGCCCCAGCATTTT
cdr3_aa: CASSTGTHQPQHF

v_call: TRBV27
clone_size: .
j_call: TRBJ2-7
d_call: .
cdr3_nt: TGTGCCACTGGGGTACCCTATTACGAGCAGTACTTC
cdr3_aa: CATGVPYYEQYF

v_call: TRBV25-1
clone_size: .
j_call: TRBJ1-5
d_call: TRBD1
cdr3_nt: TGTGCCAGCAGTCCCCCGGGACAGGGTGGCAATCAGCCCCAGCATTTT
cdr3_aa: CASSPPGQGGNQPQHF

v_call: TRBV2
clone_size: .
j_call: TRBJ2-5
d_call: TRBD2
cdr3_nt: TGTGCCAGCAATATTGGCCTAGCGGGAGTCGAGACCCAGTACTTC
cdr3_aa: CASNIGLAGVETQYF

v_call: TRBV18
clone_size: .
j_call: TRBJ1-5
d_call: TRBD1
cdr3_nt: TGTGCCAGCTCACCGGGGACAGGAGGAAATAGCAATCAGCCCCAGCATTTT
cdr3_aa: CASSPGTGGNSNQPQHF

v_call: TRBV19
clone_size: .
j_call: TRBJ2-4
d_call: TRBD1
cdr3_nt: TGTGCCACGACGGGGGACAGGAAAAACATTCAGTACTTC
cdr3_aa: CATTGDRKNIQYF

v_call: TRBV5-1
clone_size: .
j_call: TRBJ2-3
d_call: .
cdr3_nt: TGCGCCAGCAGCTTGATGGCGGCTAGCACAGATACGCAGTATTTT
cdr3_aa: CASSLMAASTDTQYF

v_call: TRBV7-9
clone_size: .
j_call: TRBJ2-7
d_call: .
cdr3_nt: TGTGCCAGCAGCTTAGCACAGGTCTCCTACGAGCAGTACTTC
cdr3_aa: CASSLAQVSYEQYF

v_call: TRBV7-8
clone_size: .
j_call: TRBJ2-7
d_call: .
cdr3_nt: TGTGCCAGCAGCTTAGCCGGAGGCGGGAACTCCTACGAGCAGTACTTC
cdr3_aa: CASSLAGGGNSYEQYF

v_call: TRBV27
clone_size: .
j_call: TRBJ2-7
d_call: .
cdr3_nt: TGTGCCAGCAAGCCTGCTAGAGATAATTACGAGCAGTACTTC
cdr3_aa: CASKPARDNYEQYF

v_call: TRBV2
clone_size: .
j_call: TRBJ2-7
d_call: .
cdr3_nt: TGTGCCAGCAGCGACCTGACAAGGGGGGTCTTCTACGAGCAGTACTTC
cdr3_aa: CASSDLTRGVFYEQYF

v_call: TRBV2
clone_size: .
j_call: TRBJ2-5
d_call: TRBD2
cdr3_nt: TGTGCCAGCACCGGGACTAGCGGGCCGGGGGAGCAGTACTTC
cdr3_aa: CASTGTSGPGEQYF

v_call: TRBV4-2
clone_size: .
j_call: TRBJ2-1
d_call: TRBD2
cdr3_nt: TGTGCCAGCAGCCAAGATTCCCGGGAGGGCGATGAGCAGTTCTTC
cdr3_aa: CASSQDSREGDEQFF

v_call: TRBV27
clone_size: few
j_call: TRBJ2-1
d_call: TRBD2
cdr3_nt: TGTGCCAGCAGTTTTAGGACTAGCAGCGGCGGTGAGCAGTTCTTC
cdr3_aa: CASSFRTSSGGEQFF

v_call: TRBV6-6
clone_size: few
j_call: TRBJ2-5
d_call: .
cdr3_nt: TGTGCCAGCAGTTACTATCGAACAAACCAAGAGACCCAGTACTTC
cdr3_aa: CASSYYRTNQETQYF

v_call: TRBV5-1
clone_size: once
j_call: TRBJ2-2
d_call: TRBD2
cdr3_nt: TGCGCCAGCAGTACTAGCGGGAGAGGCACCGGGGAGCTGTTTTTT
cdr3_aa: CASSTSGRGTGELFF

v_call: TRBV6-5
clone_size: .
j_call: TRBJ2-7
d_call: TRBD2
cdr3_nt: TGTGCCAGCAGCACTAGCGGGAGACACAACGAGCAGTACTTC
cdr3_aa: CASSTSGRHNEQYF

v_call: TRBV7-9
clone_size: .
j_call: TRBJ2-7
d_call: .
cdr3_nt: TGTGCCAGCAGCTTAGAAGGGCGGAAAACCTACGAGCAGTACTTC
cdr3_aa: CASSLEGRKTYEQYF

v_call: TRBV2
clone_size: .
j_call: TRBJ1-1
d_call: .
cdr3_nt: TGTGCCAGCAGTGTCCCCGCTGAAGCTTTCTTT
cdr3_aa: CASSVPAEAFF

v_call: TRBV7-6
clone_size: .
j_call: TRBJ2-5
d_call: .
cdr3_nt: TGTGCCAGCAGCTTAGCGGGGGCAGGGAAGGAGACCCAGTACTTC
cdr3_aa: CASSLAGAGKETQYF

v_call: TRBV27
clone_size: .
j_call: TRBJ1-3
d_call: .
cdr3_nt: TGTGCCAGCAGACGGGAGGGTGCTGTTGGAAACACCATATATTTT
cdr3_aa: CASRREGAVGNTIYF

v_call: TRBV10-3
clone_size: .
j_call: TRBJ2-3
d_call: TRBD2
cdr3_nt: TGTGCCATCAGGTCTCTAGCGGGAGTGGGGGATACGCAGTATTTT
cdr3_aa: CAIRSLAGVGDTQYF

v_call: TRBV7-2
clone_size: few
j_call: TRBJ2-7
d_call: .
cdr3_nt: TGTGCCAGCAGCTCACAGGCCGAGAGCTCCTACGAGCAGTACTTC
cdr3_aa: CASSSQAESSYEQYF

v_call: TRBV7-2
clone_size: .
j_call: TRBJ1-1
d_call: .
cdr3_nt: TGTGCCAGCAGCCTATGGACCCGTGGCACTGAAGCTTTCTTT
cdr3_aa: CASSLWTRGTEAFF

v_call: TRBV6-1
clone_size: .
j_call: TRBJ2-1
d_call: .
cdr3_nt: TGTGCCAGCAGTGAATGGAGGCAATACAATGAGCAGTTCTTC
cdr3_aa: CASSEWRQYNEQFF

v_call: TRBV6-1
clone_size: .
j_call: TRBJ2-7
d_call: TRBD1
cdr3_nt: TGTGCCAGCAACCGGGGACAGGATGGCCTTGGGCAGTACTTC
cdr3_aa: CASNRGQDGLGQYF

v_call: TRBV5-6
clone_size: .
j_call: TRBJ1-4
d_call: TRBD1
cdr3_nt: TGTGCCAGCAGCTGGGGACAGGGGGAAAAACTGTTTTTT
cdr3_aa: CASSWGQGEKLFF

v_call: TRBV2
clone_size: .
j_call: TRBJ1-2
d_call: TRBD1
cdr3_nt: TGTGCCAGCAGAGAACCGGGACAGGGAGGCTATGGCTACACCTTC
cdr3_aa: CASREPGQGGYGYTF

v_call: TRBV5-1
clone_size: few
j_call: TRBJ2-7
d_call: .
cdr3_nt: TGCGCCAGCAGCTTGGGCTACGAGCAGTACTTC
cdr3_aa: CASSLGYEQYF

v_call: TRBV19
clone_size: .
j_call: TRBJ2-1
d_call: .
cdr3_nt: TGTGCCAGTAGTTCCAGCAGGGGGGTCCTCTACAATGAGCAGTTCTTC
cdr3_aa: CASSSSRGVLYNEQFF

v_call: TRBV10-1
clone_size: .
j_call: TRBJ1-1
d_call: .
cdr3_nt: TGCGCCAGCAGTGATTCCGGGACGGCGAACACTGAAGCTTTCTTT
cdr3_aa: CASSDSGTANTEAFF

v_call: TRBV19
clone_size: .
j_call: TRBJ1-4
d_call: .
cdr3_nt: TGTGCCAGCAAGAGGGACGGGGCATCTTATGAAAAACTGTTTTTT
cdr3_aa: CASKRDGASYEKLFF

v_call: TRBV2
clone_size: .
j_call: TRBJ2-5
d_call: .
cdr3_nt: TGTGCCAGCAGGAAAGCGGGAGAGACCCAGTACTTC
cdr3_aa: CASRKAGETQYF

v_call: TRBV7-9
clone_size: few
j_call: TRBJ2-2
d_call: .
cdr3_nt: TGTGCCAGCAGCTTAGATTTAAGTAGGATGAACACCGGGGAGCTGTTTTTT
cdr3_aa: CASSLDLSRMNTGELFF

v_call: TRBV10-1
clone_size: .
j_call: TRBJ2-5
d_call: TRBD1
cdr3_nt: TGCGCCAGCAGTGACGCGGGACAGGGTAAAGAGACCCAGTACTTC
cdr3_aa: CASSDAGQGKETQYF

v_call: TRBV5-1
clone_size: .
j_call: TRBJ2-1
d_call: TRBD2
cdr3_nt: TGCGCCAGCAGCTTGGATGGTAGCGGGTCCTACAATGAGCAGTTCTTC
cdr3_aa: CASSLDGSGSYNEQFF

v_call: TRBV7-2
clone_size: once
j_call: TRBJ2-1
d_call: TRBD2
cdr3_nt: TGTGCCAGCAGCTTCTTAGCGGGACCCTACAATGAGCAGTTCTTC
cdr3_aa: CASSFLAGPYNEQFF

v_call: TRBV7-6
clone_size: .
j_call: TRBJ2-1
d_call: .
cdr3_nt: TGTGCCAGCAGCTTAGTAGGAGCGGACCCTACCTACAATGAGCAGTTCTTC
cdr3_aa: CASSLVGADPTYNEQFF

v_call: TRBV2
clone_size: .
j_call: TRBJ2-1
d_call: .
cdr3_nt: TGTGCCAGCAGTATAAGCAGGCGGGAAAACAATGAGCAGTTCTTC
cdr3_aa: CASSISRRENNEQFF

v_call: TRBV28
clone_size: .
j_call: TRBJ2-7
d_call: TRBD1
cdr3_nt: TGTGCCAGCAGCCTAGGGGGACAGGACCTTTACGAGCAGTACTTC
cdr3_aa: CASSLGGQDLYEQYF

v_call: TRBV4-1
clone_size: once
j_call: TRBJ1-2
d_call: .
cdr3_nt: TGCGCCAGCAGCCCTACCGAACCCGGGGGGTGGTATGGCTACACCTTC
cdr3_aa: CASSPTEPGGWYGYTF

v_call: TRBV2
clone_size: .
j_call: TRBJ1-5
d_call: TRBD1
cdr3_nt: TGTGCCAGTCTTCCGACAGGGGGTGATCAGCCCCAGCATTTT
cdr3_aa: CASLPTGGDQPQHF

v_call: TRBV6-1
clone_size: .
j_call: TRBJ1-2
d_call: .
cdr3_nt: TGTGCCAGCAGTGGGACAGACCCGCCTCATGGCTACACCTTC
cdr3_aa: CASSGTDPPHGYTF

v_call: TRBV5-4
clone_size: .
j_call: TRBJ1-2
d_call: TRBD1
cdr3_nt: TGTGCCAGCAGGGACAGGGAAGGCTACACCTTC
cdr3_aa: CASRDREGYTF

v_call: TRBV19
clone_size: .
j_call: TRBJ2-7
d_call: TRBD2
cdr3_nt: TGTGCCAGTAGTATTCGGAGTCTAGCGGGAGCCCCAAACTACGAGCAGTACTTC
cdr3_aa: CASSIRSLAGAPNYEQYF

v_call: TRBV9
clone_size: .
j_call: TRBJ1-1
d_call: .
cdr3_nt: TGTGCCAGCAGCGCTTTTGGGGCAACTGAAGCTTTCTTT
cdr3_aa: CASSAFGATEAFF

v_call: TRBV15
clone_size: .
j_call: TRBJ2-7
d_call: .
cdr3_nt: TGTGCCACCAGCGAGGGTTCTCTCGGCTCCTACGAGCAGTACTTC
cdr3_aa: CATSEGSLGSYEQYF

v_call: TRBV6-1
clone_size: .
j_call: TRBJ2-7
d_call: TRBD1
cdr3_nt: TGTGCCAGCAGCTGGTCAGGGGGCTCCTACGAGCAGTACTTC
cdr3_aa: CASSWSGGSYEQYF

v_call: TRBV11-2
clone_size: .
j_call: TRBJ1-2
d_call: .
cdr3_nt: TGTGCCAGCAGCTTATCGTTATGGCAGAGCTATGGCTACACCTTC
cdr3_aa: CASSLSLWQSYGYTF

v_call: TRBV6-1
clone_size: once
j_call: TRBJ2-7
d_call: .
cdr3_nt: TGTGCCAGCAGTGGTAGTAGCGTCTCCTACGAGCAGTACTTC
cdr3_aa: CASSGSSVSYEQYF

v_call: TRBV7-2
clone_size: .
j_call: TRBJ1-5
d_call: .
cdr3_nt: TGTGCCAGCAGTGCGGGGGTGAATAGCAATCAGCCCCAGCATTTT
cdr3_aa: CASSAGVNSNQPQHF

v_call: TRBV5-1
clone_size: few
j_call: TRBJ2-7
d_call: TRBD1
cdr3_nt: TGCGCCAGCAGCCCGGGACAGGGGGCGAACGAGCAGTACTTC
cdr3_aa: CASSPGQGANEQYF

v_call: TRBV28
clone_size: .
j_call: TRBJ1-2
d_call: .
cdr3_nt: TGTGCCAGCAAGTCGGGGGTAGGTTATGGCTACACCTTC
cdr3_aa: CASKSGVGYGYTF

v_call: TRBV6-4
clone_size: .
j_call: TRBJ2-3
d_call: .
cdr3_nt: TGTGCCAGCAGTGTTGGCCCCCCAGATACGCAGTATTTT
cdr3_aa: CASSVGPPDTQYF

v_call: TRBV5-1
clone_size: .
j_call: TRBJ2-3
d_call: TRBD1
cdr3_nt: TGCGCCAGCAGCCCGGGACAGGGGGATACGCAGTATTTT
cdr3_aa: CASSPGQGDTQYF

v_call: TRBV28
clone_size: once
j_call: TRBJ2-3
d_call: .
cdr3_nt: TGTGCCAGCAGCCGTAGCCGTGTTAACACAGATACGCAGTATTTT
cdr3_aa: CASSRSRVNTDTQYF

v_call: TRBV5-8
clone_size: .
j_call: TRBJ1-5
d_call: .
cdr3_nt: TGTGCCAGCAGCTTGGGACACTTAGGTAATCAGCCCCAGCATTTT
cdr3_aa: CASSLGHLGNQPQHF

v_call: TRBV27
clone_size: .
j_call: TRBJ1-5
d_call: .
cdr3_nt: TGTGCCAGCAGCGAACCTCGGGGGCCGGATTTT
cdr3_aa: CASSEPRGPDF

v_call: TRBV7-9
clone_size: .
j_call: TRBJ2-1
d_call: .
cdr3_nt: TGTGCCAGCAGCCCGCTGGATGGTCGGGGCTCCTACAATGAGCAGTTCTTC
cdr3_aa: CASSPLDGRGSYNEQFF